The TCR beta chain described here comes from a study of OX40 agonist ivuxolimab in advanced cancers. Study outcomes and limitations: Low normalized clonal expansion also occurred in some nonresponding patients.

The repertoire was sequenced with immunoSEQ multiplex PCR; TCRdb's copy has only in-frame clones and lacks some. This table has approximately 49,000 clones, 70% to 90% appearing once. A remark on this clone: Antigen specificity is unknown.

The V gene lost 4 bases and the J gene lost 0 bases, with 9 bases spanning the gap. Germline lookup yields CDR1 SGHDN and CDR2 FVKESK. The CDR3 length is 15 residues. V is TRBV14 and J is TRBJ2-2; D possibly corresponds to TRBD2 (5 bases). The material was CD4+ or CD8+ T cells sorted from blood, obtained in a trial of the OX40 agonist ivuxolimab. The origin of this receptor is an adult with an advanced solid tumor such as melanoma, head and neck, liver or kidney cancer. The CDR3 region is CASSPDWANTGELFF. In nucleotides, the CDR3 is TGTGCCAGCAGCCCGGACTGGGCGAACACCGGGGAGCTGTTTTTT. The whole variable domain, remainder taken from reference TRBV14 and TRBJ2-2, is EAGVTQFPSHSVIEKGQTVTLRCDPISGHDNLYWYRRVMGKEIKFLLHFVKESKQDESGMPNNRFLAERTGGTYSTLKVQPAELEDSGVYFCASSPDWANTGELFFGEGSRLTVL.